These 14 T cell receptor beta chains originate from one sample sequenced in a study of shared clonotypes between healthy human individuals. Some clones are missing from TCRdb's copy, which holds only in-frame ones; the method was immunoSEQ multiplex PCR. The repertoire holds 1.6 million or so clones, with more than 95% as singletons. Material: naive CD4+ T cells sorted from blood. Subset given: CD45RA+ positively selected. The receptors were gathered from a man aged 30 to 39 in good health.

In its sample, this clone was seen once. J is TRBJ2-7 and V is TRBV19, with TRBD1 matching over 8 bases. Germline loops: CDR1 LNHDA, CDR2 SQIVND (reference sequence). The CDR3 sequence is 14 residues long. With V trimmed by 4 bases and J by 2 bases, 4 bases remained unmatched. The CDR3: CASSTDRATYEQYF. The CDR3 DNA is TGTGCCAGTAGTACGGACAGGGCTACCTACGAGCAGTACTTC.

This clone appeared a single time. This sequence joins TRBV5-1 and TRBJ2-1; D is possibly TRBD2 (6 bases). Germline V gene sequence: CDR1 SGHRS, CDR2 YFSETQ. V was cut by 4 bases and J by 9 bases, with 17 bases left in between. The CDR3 consists of 14 residues. The CDR3 protein is CASSPEGTLSEQFF. Written as DNA, the CDR3 is TGCGCCAGCAGCCCGGAAGGGACTTTGTCTGAGCAGTTCTTC.

This clone was seen a single time. This chain joins TRBV6-4 and TRBJ2-4; 12 nucleotides line up with TRBD2. Germline loops: CDR1 MRHNA, CDR2 SNTAGT. The J segment lost 1 base and the V segment lost 4 bases, leaving 5 bases of the junction unmatched. The CDR3 covers 17 residues. The CDR3 loop reads CASSGLAGARAKNIQYF. CDR3 DNA sequence: TGTGCCAGCAGTGGACTAGCGGGAGCGAGGGCCAAAAACATTCAGTACTTC.

V gene TRBV9 combines with J gene TRBJ2-7; the D gene is possibly TRBD1 (6 bases). CDR1 is SGDLS and CDR2 is YYNGEE in the germline V gene. CDR3 length: 15 amino acids. Trimming removed 4 bases from V and 7 bases from J, with 21 bases in between. The CDR3, as DNA: TGTGCCAGCAGCTCAGGGGTAGCAGGTTGGGGGGAGCAGTACTTC. Its protein is CASSSGVAGWGEQYF.

The CDR3 DNA reads as TGCGCCAGCAGCCAAGCGGCGGCAGACGAGCAGTACTTC. Residues: CASSQAAADEQYF. The chain couples TRBV4-1 to TRBJ2-7; D gene uncertain. V lost 1 base and J lost 5, with 9 bases in between. The germline V gene has CDR1 MGHRA and CDR2 YSYEKL. The length of the CDR3 is 13 residues.

The chain is built from TRBV11-2 and TRBJ2-7; D is unclear. CDR3 size: 16 residues. Looked up from germline, CDR1 is SGHAT and CDR2 is FQNNGV. V gave up 0 bases and J gave up 0 bases, with 12 bases separating them. Written as DNA, the CDR3 is TGTGCCAGCAGCTTAGAAGGCAGTCACGGCTCCTACGAGCAGTACTTC. Protein product: CASSLEGSHGSYEQYF. The variable domain in full, with the rest retrieved from reference TRBV11-2 and TRBJ2-7, is EAGVAQSPRYKIIEKRQSVAFWCNPISGHATLYWYQQILGQGPKLLIQFQNNGVVDDSQLPKDRFSAERLKGVDSTLKIQPAKLEDSAVYLCASSLEGSHGSYEQYFGPGTRLTVT.

The chain recombines TRBV2 with TRBJ1-4, with D tentatively TRBD1 (5 bases). Per germline, CDR1 SNHLY and CDR2 FYNNEI. The CDR3 totals 15 residues. Trimming left V 7 bases short and J 0 bases short, with 12 bases between. In DNA form, the CDR3 reads TGTGCCAGCACACGACAGATTTCAACTAATGAAAAACTGTTTTTT. Protein sequence: CASTRQISTNEKLFF.

The chain uses TRBV6-1 and TRBJ2-7; possible D gene TRBD2, 6 bases. The CDR3 is 14 residues long. The germline V and J ends were trimmed by 2 bases and 3 bases, with 11 bases remaining between them. From germline, CDR1 is MNHNS and CDR2 SASEGT. CDR3 coding DNA: TGTGCCAGCAGTGAACCCGGAGGGATCTACGAGCAGTACTTC. It is translated as CASSEPGGIYEQYF.

J is TRBJ1-3 and V is TRBV4-3, with D possibly TRBD1 on 5 matching bases. The CDR3 is 15 residues long. Trimming shortened V by 4 bases and J by 2 bases, and 12 bases separated the two germline ends. CDR1 and CDR2 (germline): LGHNA, YSLEER. The CDR3 here is CASSPGAQTGNTIYF. CDR3 nucleotides: TGCGCCAGCAGCCCTGGGGCCCAAACTGGAAACACCATATATTTT.

The chain carries TRBV7-9 and TRBJ1-5; D call uncertain. The CDR3 covers 16 residues. Germline assignment: CDR1 SEHNR and CDR2 FQNEAQ (reference sequence). The germline V and J ends were trimmed by 4 bases and 10 bases, with 23 bases remaining between them. The CDR3 region has the DNA TGTGCCAGCAGCTCTGAGTTTCAGGACCGCAAATCACCCCAGCATTTT. Amino acid sequence: CASSSEFQDRKSPQHF.

This clone was picked up one time. This chain links TRBV2 with TRBJ2-5; 10 bases line up with TRBD2. With V trimmed by 4 bases and J by 5 bases, 4 bases remained unmatched. From germline, CDR1 is SNHLY and CDR2 FYNNEI. This CDR3 is built from 14 residues. The CDR3 DNA reads TGTGCCAGCAGTGTACTAGCGGGGAGGGAGACCCAGTACTTC. This codes for CASSVLAGRETQYF.

In regard to this clone: The sample holds other DNA sequences that translate to the same CDR3. The rearrangement joins TRBV20-1 to TRBJ2-3, with no clear D. Trimming stripped 5 bases from V and 3 bases from J, with 6 bases between. Germline assignment: CDR1 DFQATT and CDR2 SNEGSKA (reference sequence). The CDR3 has 11 amino acids. CDR3: CSARSTDTQYF. CDR3 nucleotides: TGCAGTGCTCGATCTACAGATACGCAGTATTTT.

V is TRBV5-4 and J is TRBJ1-4; maybe TRBD1 (6 bases). Trimming stripped 0 bases from V and 8 bases from J, with 14 bases between. Germline V gives CDR1 SGHNT, CDR2 YYREEE (reference sequence). This CDR3 region has 15 residues. CDR3 coding DNA: TGTGCCAGCAGCTTGGCCAAGGCAGGGGTGGAAAAACTGTTTTTT. As protein: CASSLAKAGVEKLFF.

The V and J genes are TRBV7-2 and TRBJ2-4; D gene uncertain. The CDR3 contains 13 residues. Germline V CDR1 and CDR2: SGHTA, FQGNSA. V was cut by 0 bases and J by 8 bases, with 8 bases left in between. For the CDR3, the DNA is TGTGCCAGCAGCTTAGCGTCTTGGGACATTCAGTACTTC. Its protein product is CASSLASWDIQYF.